This entry concerns a single T cell receptor beta chain. This table comes from immunoSEQ multiplex PCR, and its TCRdb copy is limited to in-frame clones, with some not included. Among nearly 25,000 clones listed, approximately 90% were seen once. Trimming stripped 0 bases from V and 3 bases from J, with 9 bases between. Germline V gene lookup returns CDR1 SGHRS and CDR2 YFSETQ. This CDR3 comprises 14 residues. The sample comes from a study of OX40 agonist ivuxolimab in advanced cancers. This clonotype originated in an adult with an advanced solid tumor such as melanoma, head and neck, liver or kidney cancer. The V call is TRBV5-1, the J call TRBJ1-1, with a possible D match to TRBD1 (5 bases). Sequencing used CD4+ or CD8+ T cells sorted from blood, obtained in a trial of the OX40 agonist ivuxolimab. The CDR3 protein is CASSLVGAYTEAFF. The CDR3 bases are TGCGCCAGCAGCTTGGTAGGGGCGTACACTGAAGCTTTCTTT.